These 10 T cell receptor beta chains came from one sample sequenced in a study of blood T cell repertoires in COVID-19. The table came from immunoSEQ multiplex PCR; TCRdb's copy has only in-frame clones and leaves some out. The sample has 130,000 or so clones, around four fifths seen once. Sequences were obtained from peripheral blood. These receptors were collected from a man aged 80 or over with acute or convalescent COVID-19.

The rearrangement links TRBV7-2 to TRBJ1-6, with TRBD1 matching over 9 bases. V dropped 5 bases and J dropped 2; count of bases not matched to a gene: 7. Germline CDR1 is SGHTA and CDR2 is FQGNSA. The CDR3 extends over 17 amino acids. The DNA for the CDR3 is TGTGCCAGCAGCCCTGGACAGGGGTTGCCCTATAATTCACCCCTCCACTTT. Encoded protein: CASSPGQGLPYNSPLHF.

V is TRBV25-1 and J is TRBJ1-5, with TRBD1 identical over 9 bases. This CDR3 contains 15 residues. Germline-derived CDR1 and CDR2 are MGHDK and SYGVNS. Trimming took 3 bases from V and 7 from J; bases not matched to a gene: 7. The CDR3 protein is CASSDGQGLWQPQHF. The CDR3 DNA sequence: TGTGCCAGCAGTGACGGACAGGGGTTGTGGCAGCCCCAGCATTTT. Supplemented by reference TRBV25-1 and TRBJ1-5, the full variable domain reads EADIYQTPRYLVIGTGKKITLECSQTMGHDKMYWYQQDPGMELHLIHYSYGVNSTEKGDLSSESTVSRIRTEHFPLTLESARPSHTSQYLCASSDGQGLWQPQHFGDGTRLSIL.

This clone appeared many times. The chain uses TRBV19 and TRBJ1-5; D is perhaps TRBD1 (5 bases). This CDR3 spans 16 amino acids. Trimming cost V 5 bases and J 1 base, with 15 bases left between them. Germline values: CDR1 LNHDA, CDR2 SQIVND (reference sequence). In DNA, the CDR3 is TGTGCCAGTAGTGTAATCAGGGATGGAAGCAATCAGCCCCAGCATTTT. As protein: CASSVIRDGSNQPQHF.

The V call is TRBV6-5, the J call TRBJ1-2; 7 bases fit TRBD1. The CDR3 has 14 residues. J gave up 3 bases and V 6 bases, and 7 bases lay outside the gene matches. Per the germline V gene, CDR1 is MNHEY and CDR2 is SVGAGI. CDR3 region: CASRETGRDYGYTF. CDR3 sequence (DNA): TGTGCCAGCAGGGAGACAGGGAGAGACTATGGCTACACCTTC.

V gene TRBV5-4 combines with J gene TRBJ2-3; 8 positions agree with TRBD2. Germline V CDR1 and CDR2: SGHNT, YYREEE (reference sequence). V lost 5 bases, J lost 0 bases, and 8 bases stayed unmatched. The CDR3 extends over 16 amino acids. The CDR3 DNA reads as TGTGCCAGCAGATTCGGGGGGGCCGATAGCACAGATACGCAGTATTTT. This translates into CASRFGGADSTDTQYF.

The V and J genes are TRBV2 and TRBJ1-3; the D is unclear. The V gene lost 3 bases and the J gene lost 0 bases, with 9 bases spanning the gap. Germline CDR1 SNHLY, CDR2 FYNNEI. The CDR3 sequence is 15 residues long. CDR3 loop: CASSDNGLSGNTIYF. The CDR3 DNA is TGTGCCAGCAGTGATAACGGACTCTCTGGAAACACCATATATTTT.

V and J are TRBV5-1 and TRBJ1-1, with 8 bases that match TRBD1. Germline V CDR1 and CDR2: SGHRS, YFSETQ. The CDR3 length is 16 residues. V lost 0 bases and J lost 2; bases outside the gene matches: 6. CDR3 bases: TGCGCCAGCAGCTTGGCCTTCGGACAGGGCAACACTGAAGCTTTCTTT. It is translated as CASSLAFGQGNTEAFF. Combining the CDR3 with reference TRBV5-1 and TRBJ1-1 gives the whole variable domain KAGVTQTPRYLIKTRGQQVTLSCSPISGHRSVSWYQQTPGQGLQFLFEYFSETQRNKGNFPGRFSGRQFSNSRSEMNVSTLELGDSALYLCASSLAFGQGNTEAFFGQGTRLTVV.

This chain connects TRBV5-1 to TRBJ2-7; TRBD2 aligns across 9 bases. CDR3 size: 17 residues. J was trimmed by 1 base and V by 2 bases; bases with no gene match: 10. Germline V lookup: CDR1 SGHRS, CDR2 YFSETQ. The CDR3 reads CASSLLAGMPRSYEQYF. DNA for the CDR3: TGCGCCAGCAGCTTACTAGCGGGCATGCCACGTTCCTACGAGCAGTACTTC.

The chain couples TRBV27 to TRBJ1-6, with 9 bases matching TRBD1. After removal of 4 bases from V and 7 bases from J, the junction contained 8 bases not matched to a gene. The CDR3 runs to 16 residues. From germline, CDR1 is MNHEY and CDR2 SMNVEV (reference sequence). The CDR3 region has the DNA TGTGCCAGCAGTTCACTAGAAGGGACAGGGAATTCACCCCTCCACTTT. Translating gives CASSSLEGTGNSPLHF.

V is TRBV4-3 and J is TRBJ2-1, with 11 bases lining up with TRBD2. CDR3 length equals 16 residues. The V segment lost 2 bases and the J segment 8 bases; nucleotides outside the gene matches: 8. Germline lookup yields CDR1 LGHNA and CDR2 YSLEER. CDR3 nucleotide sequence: TGCGCCAGCAGCCAAACGCTAGCGGGGGGCGTGGATGAGCAGTTCTTC. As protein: CASSQTLAGGVDEQFF.